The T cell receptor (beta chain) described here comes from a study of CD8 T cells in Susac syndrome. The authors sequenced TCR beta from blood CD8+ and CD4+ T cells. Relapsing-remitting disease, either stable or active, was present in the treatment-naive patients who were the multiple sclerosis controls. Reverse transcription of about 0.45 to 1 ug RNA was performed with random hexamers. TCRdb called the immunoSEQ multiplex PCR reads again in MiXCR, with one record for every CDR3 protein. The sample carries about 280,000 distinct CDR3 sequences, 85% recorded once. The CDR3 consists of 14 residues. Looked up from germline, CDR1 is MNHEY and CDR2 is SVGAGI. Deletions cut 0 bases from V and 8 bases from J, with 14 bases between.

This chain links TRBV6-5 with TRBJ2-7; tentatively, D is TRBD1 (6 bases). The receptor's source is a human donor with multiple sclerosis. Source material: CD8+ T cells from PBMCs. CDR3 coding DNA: TGTGCCAGCAGTTACTCGTCAGGGGCCGGGAAGCAGTACTTC. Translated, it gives CASSYSSGAGKQYF.